These 27 T cell receptor beta chains originate from one sample sequenced in a study of T cell repertoires in cytomegalovirus infection. Each CDR3 protein is one row after TCRdb ran MiXCR on the reads. In the table there are hundreds of thousands of distinct CDR3 sequences, 9% to 9.5% of which are singletons. Material: PBMCs. These receptors originate from a human donor in good health (CMV status not recorded). Some clones in this sample may be carry-over from other donors' samples.

This clonotype has at least ten counts. V usage is TRBV28 and J usage is TRBJ2-7, with D unresolved. Trimming cost V 2 bases and J 6 bases, with 14 bases left between them. Germline V CDR1 and CDR2: MDHEN, SYDVKM. The CDR3 is 14 residues long. CDR3 bases: TGTGCCAGCAGTTTAATCAGGCCCTCCCCCGAGCAGTACTTC. It yields the protein CASSLIRPSPEQYF.

The chain carries TRBV6-2 or TRBV6-3 and TRBJ2-3, with 9 positions matching TRBD2. Per germline, CDR1 MNHEY and CDR2 SVGEGT. Unmatched junction bases numbered 8, after V lost 7 bases and J lost 6 bases. The CDR3 totals 14 residues. The CDR3 sequence: CASKVAGATDTQYF. CDR3 sequence (DNA): TGTGCCAGCAAGGTAGCGGGGGCCACCGATACGCAGTATTTT.

This clonotype was counted many times. The chain has TRBV7-2 and TRBJ1-4, with D perhaps TRBD1 (5 bases). The CDR3 has 13 residues. Trimming cost V 4 bases and J 15 bases, with 18 bases left between them. Germline V gives CDR1 SGHTA, CDR2 FQGNSA. CDR3 loop: CASSSTGTFPMFF. Here the CDR3 DNA reads TGTGCCAGCAGCTCAACCGGGACTTTTCCTATGTTTTTT. Together with reference TRBV7-2 and TRBJ1-4, the CDR3 gives the full variable domain: GAGVSQSPSNKVTEKGKDVELRCDPISGHTALYWYRQSLGQGLEFLIYFQGNSAPDKSGLPSDRFSAERTGGSVSTLTIQRTQQEDSAVYLCASSSTGTFPMFFGSGTQLSVL.

This clonotype was counted ten times or more. This chain links TRBV6-2 or TRBV6-3 with TRBJ2-1; D unresolved. V was shortened by 1 base and J by 2 bases, with 12 bases between the two germline ends. The V gene's germline CDR1 is MNHEY and CDR2 SVGEGT. CDR3 length: 16 residues. CDR3 amino acids: CASSYYGSRTYNEQFF. DNA of the CDR3: TGTGCCAGCAGTTACTACGGCAGCCGAACCTACAATGAGCAGTTCTTC.

This clonotype has at least ten counts. The chain carries TRBV20-1 and TRBJ1-4, with D perhaps TRBD1 (5 bases). The CDR3 is made up of 16 amino acids. Between the trimmed V and J ends, which lost 3 bases and 0 bases, there was a span of 14 bases. Per the germline V gene, CDR1 is DFQATT and CDR2 is SNEGSKA (reference sequence). The CDR3 DNA reads as TGCAGTGCTAGGTCAGGGAATTTTGCAACTAATGAAAAACTGTTTTTT. Residues: CSARSGNFATNEKLFF.

This clonotype was picked up many times. This chain links TRBV7-9 with TRBJ2-1; D assignment may be TRBD1 or TRBD2 (5 bases each). The CDR3 is 15 residues long. Germline loops: CDR1 SEHNR, CDR2 FQNEAQ (reference sequence). With 2 bases removed from V and 3 bases from J, the gap between germline ends came to 11 bases. CDR3 nucleotide sequence: TGTGCCAGCAGCTTATCCGGGACCAACTACAATGAGCAGTTCTTC. The encoded protein is CASSLSGTNYNEQFF. The whole variable domain, remainder taken from reference TRBV7-9 and TRBJ2-1, is DTGVSQNPRHKITKRGQNVTFRCDPISEHNRLYWYRQTLGQGPEFLTYFQNEAQLEKSRLLSDRFSAERPKGSFSTLEIQRTEQGDSAMYLCASSLSGTNYNEQFFGPGTRLTVL.

This chain links TRBV18 with TRBJ2-7, with 9 bases matching TRBD1. Germline V CDR1 and CDR2: KGHSH, LQKENI. This CDR3 is 12 amino acids long. The J segment lost 6 bases and the V segment lost 5 bases, leaving 2 bases of the junction unmatched. The CDR3 DNA sequence: TGTGCCAGCTCATGGGACAGGGCCGAGCAGTACTTC. It yields the protein CASSWDRAEQYF.

A word on this clonotype: This sequence may be a read error, since a much larger clone differs from it by one base. V usage is TRBV5-6 and J usage is TRBJ2-2; 8 nucleotides match TRBD1. The CDR3 spans 14 residues. Germline values: CDR1 SGHDT, CDR2 YYEEEE. CDR3 in DNA: TGTTCCAGCAGCTGGACAGGGTTCACCGGGGAGCTGTTTTTT. Its protein product is CSSSWTGFTGELFF.

This clonotype was seen ten or more times. The chain recombines TRBV7-8 with TRBJ1-6; TRBD1 is a possible D gene (5 bases). This CDR3 comprises 16 residues. V lost 4 bases and J 0 bases, leaving 10 bases between the germline ends. The germline CDR1 and CDR2 sequences are SGHVS and FQNEAQ. In DNA, the CDR3 is TGTGCCAGCAGCTCCCGGACAAGCTCCTATAATTCACCCCTCCACTTT. As protein: CASSSRTSSYNSPLHF.

V gene TRBV7-6 combines with J gene TRBJ2-5; TRBD1 aligns across 7 bases. The CDR3 runs 14 residues. Germline CDR1 is SGHVS and CDR2 is FNYEAQ. V lost 4 bases and J lost 0; bases outside the gene matches: 2. The CDR3 is CASSSQGYQETQYF. CDR3 nucleotides: TGTGCCAGCAGCTCACAGGGGTACCAAGAGACCCAGTACTTC.

The V and J genes are TRBV7-2 and TRBJ1-1; D is unclear. Deletions cut 1 base from V and 4 bases from J, with 13 bases between. The CDR3 spans 15 residues. Germline V CDR1 and CDR2: SGHTA, FQGNSA. The CDR3 spells CASSLDVGRLTEAFF. As DNA, the CDR3 is TGTGCCAGCAGCTTAGACGTAGGCCGGCTCACTGAAGCTTTCTTT.

This clonotype was seen ten or more times. CDR3 nucleotide sequence: TGTGCCAGCAGCGGGGAGGTGAACACTGAAGCTTTCTTT. Translation gives CASSGEVNTEAFF. The chain has TRBV2 and TRBJ1-1; D gene ambiguous. The CDR3 contains 13 residues. Trimming removed 6 bases from V and 0 bases from J, with 8 bases in between. Germline CDR1 is SNHLY and CDR2 is FYNNEI.

This clonotype occurred many times. V and J are TRBV20-1 and TRBJ2-3, with D possibly being TRBD2 (7 bases). The germline gives CDR1 DFQATT, CDR2 SNEGSKA (reference sequence). CDR3 length: 16 amino acids. Between the trimmed V and J ends, which lost 1 base and 3 bases, there was a span of 17 bases. In nucleotides, the CDR3 is TGCAGTGCTAGAGCCATGGGAGGGGGAACTACAGATACGCAGTATTTT. Translation: CSARAMGGGTTDTQYF.

This clonotype was detected a few times. The chain is built from TRBV6-2 or TRBV6-3 and TRBJ2-1, with 9 bases that match TRBD2. The CDR3 sequence is 15 residues long. V lost 6 bases to trimming and J lost 4 bases; unmatched junction nucleotides: 7. Looked up from germline, CDR1 is MNHEY and CDR2 is SVGEGT. CDR3: CASRVLAGTYNEQFF. Here the CDR3 DNA reads TGTGCCAGCAGGGTCCTAGCGGGGACTTACAATGAGCAGTTCTTC.

This clonotype was counted between two and nine times. The chain carries TRBV19 and TRBJ1-3; 8 bases agree with TRBD1. Per the germline V gene, CDR1 is LNHDA and CDR2 is SQIVND (reference sequence). V trimming: 2 bases; J trimming: 1 base; junction bases outside the gene matches: 7. This CDR3 is 17 amino acids long. CDR3 sequence (DNA): TGTGCCAGTAGTATATCGGGGACAGGCATGTCTGGAAACACCATATATTTT. Protein product: CASSISGTGMSGNTIYF.

This clonotype was counted a few times. J is TRBJ2-7 and V is TRBV20-1; D is possibly TRBD2 (5 bases). This CDR3 comprises 11 residues. Per the germline V gene, CDR1 is DFQATT and CDR2 is SNEGSKA (reference sequence). Trimming pared 5 bases from V and 9 bases from J, leaving 14 bases between. CDR3 sequence: CSAVSSTWQYF. CDR3 coding DNA: TGCAGTGCTGTCTCTAGCACTTGGCAGTACTTC.

This clonotype was seen repeatedly, ten times or more. The chain carries TRBV7-2 and TRBJ2-7, with D perhaps TRBD1 or TRBD2 (6 bases each). The ends were cut back, 3 bases at V and 7 bases at J, with 16 bases in the middle. Per the germline V gene, CDR1 is SGHTA and CDR2 is FQGNSA. This CDR3 region has 14 residues. For the CDR3, the DNA is TGTGCCAGCAGCTTTTCGGGGGCTGTCGGGGAGCAGTACTTC. Protein: CASSFSGAVGEQYF.

The chain combines TRBV6-2 or TRBV6-3 with TRBJ2-1; the match to TRBD2 covers 12 bases. Germline V CDR1 and CDR2: MNHEY, SVGEGT. J gave up 7 bases and V 7 bases, and 11 bases lay outside the gene matches. CDR3 size: 16 residues. Written as DNA, the CDR3 is TGTGCCAGCACACTGCTCCTAGCGGGAGGGCCGAATGAGCAGTTCTTC. Its translation: CASTLLLAGGPNEQFF.

There are many counts of this clonotype. The chain carries TRBV7-2 and TRBJ2-7, with 8 bases that match TRBD2. This CDR3 region has 14 residues. V shed 11 bases and J 2 bases; nucleotides not matched to a gene: 11. In germline, CDR1 is SGHTA, CDR2 FQGNSA. CDR3 nucleotides: TGTGCCCTCCGGCGGGAGGACAGAGCCTACGAGCAGTACTTC. As protein: CALRREDRAYEQYF.

The gene calls are TRBV4-3 and TRBJ1-5; D is possibly TRBD1 (6 bases). Germline loops: CDR1 LGHNA, CDR2 YSLEER. The CDR3 contains 17 residues. Trimming took 0 bases from V and 10 from J, leaving 22 bases between them. This CDR3 reads CASSQDLRVAGDKPQHF. The CDR3 DNA sequence: TGCGCCAGCAGCCAAGATCTGCGGGTGGCAGGGGATAAACCCCAGCATTTT.

In its sample, this clonotype was seen many times. The CDR3 sequence is CASSQMTTVTGANVLTF. CDR3 DNA sequence: TGTGCCAGCAGTCAAATGACGACAGTTACTGGGGCCAACGTCCTGACTTTC. V is TRBV6-1 and J is TRBJ2-6; possible D gene TRBD1, 5 bases. This CDR3 comprises 17 residues. The germline gives CDR1 MNHNS, CDR2 SASEGT. Trimming took off 5 bases at V and 2 bases at J, with 16 bases between the two ends.

The gene calls are TRBV14 and TRBJ2-2; D is ambiguous. The germline gives CDR1 SGHDN, CDR2 FVKESK. The V end was cut by 3 bases, the J end by 2 bases, with 4 bases between. This CDR3 region has 13 residues. CDR3 sequence reads: CASSQLNTGELFF. The CDR3 region has the DNA TGTGCCAGCAGCCAGCTAAACACCGGGGAGCTGTTTTTT.

This clonotype turned up a few times. The V call is TRBV4-3, the J call TRBJ1-5, with D hard to call. There are 14 residues in the CDR3. Trimming shortened V by 1 base and J by 9 bases, and 13 bases separated the two germline ends. Germline assignment: CDR1 LGHNA and CDR2 YSLEER. The CDR3 region is CASSQAAGMRPQHF. Here the CDR3 DNA reads TGCGCCAGCAGCCAAGCTGCCGGGATGAGGCCCCAGCATTTT.

The table lists this clonotype with a few counts. The chain combines TRBV6-4 with TRBJ2-2, with a weak D call TRBD1 (7 bases). The CDR3 covers 16 residues. Germline CDR1 is MRHNA and CDR2 is SNTAGT. V lost 4 bases, J lost 4 bases, and 16 bases lay in between. The CDR3 protein is CASSGTTGAATGELFF. The CDR3 nucleotides are TGTGCCAGCAGTGGGACTACAGGGGCCGCCACCGGGGAGCTGTTTTTT.

This clonotype occurred many times. The gene calls are TRBV7-9 and TRBJ2-7, with 10 positions matching TRBD1. The CDR3 loop spans 16 amino acids. Per the germline V gene, CDR1 is SEHNR and CDR2 is FQNEAQ (reference sequence). The trim removed 5 bases at V and 3 bases at J, leaving 10 bases unmatched. CDR3 nucleotide sequence: TGTGCCAGCAGCCCACGACAGGGGGCGACCCTCTACGAGCAGTACTTC. This gives the protein CASSPRQGATLYEQYF. Filled out from reference TRBV7-9 and TRBJ2-7, the complete variable domain reads DTGVSQNPRHKITKRGQNVTFRCDPISEHNRLYWYRQTLGQGPEFLTYFQNEAQLEKSRLLSDRFSAERPKGSFSTLEIQRTEQGDSAMYLCASSPRQGATLYEQYFGPGTRLTVT.

Comments on this clonotype: With a much larger clone just one base away, this may be a read error. The chain combines TRBV2 with TRBJ1-6; tentative D call: TRBD1 (6 bases). The CDR3 is 19 residues long. The germline V and J ends were trimmed by 7 bases and 0 bases, with 22 bases remaining between them. Germline CDR1 reads SNHLY; CDR2 reads FYNNEI. DNA for the CDR3: TGTGCCAGCACCGAAATGTCCGAGACAGGAAGCTCCTATAATTCACCCCTCCACTTT. As protein: CASTEMSETGSSYNSPLHF. The full variable domain, completed using reference TRBV2 and TRBJ1-6, is EPEVTQTPSHQVTQMGQEVILRCVPISNHLYFYWYRQILGQKVEFLVSFYNNEISEKSEIFDDQFSVERPDGSNFTLKIRSTKLEDSAMYFCASTEMSETGSSYNSPLHFGNGTRLTVT.

A few counts support this clonotype. The chain recombines TRBV6-2 or TRBV6-3 with TRBJ2-1, with 12 bases identical to TRBD2. CDR1 is MNHEY and CDR2 is SVGEGT in the germline V gene. This CDR3 comprises 17 residues. Germline trimming cut 7 bases from V and 6 bases from J; bases unmatched to any gene: 13. CDR3 in amino acids: CASIKGLAGLSGNEQFF. CDR3 sequence (DNA): TGTGCCAGCATAAAGGGACTAGCGGGCCTATCGGGCAATGAGCAGTTCTTC.